This is a list of T cell receptor beta chains from one sample in a study of T-cell memory formation after mild COVID-19. Each CDR3 protein gets one entry after TCRdb re-called the 5' RACE reads with MiXCR. The table lists tens of thousands of distinct CDR3 sequences, roughly 25% of them singletons. Sequencing used PBMCs or a T cell subset sorted from them (not recorded which). The origin of the receptors is a man aged 18 to 30 who had mild COVID-19 (a few samples of this study predate the infection). Cell type and time point are not known. Each CDR3 is given with its conserved first and last residue. The D gene is left open where the match is weak. Size is omitted from some rows. Given values are once, few, many or a class for expanded clones.

.	.	TRBV12-3/TRBV12-4	TRBJ2-7	CASIRGKGGYEQYF	TGTGCCAGCATCCGCGGGAAGGGGGGTTACGAGCAGTACTTC
.	TRBD1	TRBV7-8	TRBJ2-7	CASSPDRAAEQYF	TGTGCCAGCAGCCCGGACAGGGCGGCCGAGCAGTACTTC
.	TRBD2	TRBV6-5	TRBJ2-2	CASSPGLGAGELFF	TGTGCCAGCAGTCCCGGACTAGGCGCCGGGGAGCTGTTTTTT
.	TRBD2	TRBV11-2	TRBJ2-5	CASSLVGRRRETQYF	TGTGCCAGCAGCTTAGTCGGGAGGAGAAGGGAGACCCAGTACTTC
.	TRBD1	TRBV12-3/TRBV12-4	TRBJ1-1	CASSSRQGLGTEAFF	TGTGCCAGCAGTTCGCGACAGGGTTTGGGCACTGAAGCTTTCTTT
.	.	TRBV6-6	TRBJ1-5	CASKYRSAYQPQHF	TGTGCCAGCAAATACAGGAGCGCCTATCAGCCCCAGCATTTT
.	.	TRBV4-1	TRBJ2-7	CASSHTLSGQGGNEQYF	TGCGCCAGCAGCCACACCTTGAGTGGTCAGGGCGGTAACGAGCAGTACTTC
.	.	TRBV28	TRBJ1-1	CASRELGTEAFF	TGTGCCAGCAGGGAACTAGGGACTGAAGCTTTCTTT
few	TRBD1	TRBV4-3	TRBJ2-3	CASSQRDRDTDTQYF	TGCGCCAGCAGCCAAAGGGACAGGGACACAGATACGCAGTATTTT
.	.	TRBV4-1	TRBJ1-2	CASSPSGRDDTGYTF	TGCGCCAGCAGCCCCTCGGGCAGGGATGATACTGGCTACACCTTC
.	.	TRBV21-1	TRBJ2-5	CASRSGLPGETQYF	TGTGCCAGCAGATCAGGGCTTCCGGGAGAGACCCAGTACTTC
.	.	TRBV24-1	TRBJ1-2	CATSGQGRGTISGYTF	TGTGCCACCAGTGGCCAAGGTCGTGGGACAATTTCTGGCTACACCTTC
.	.	TRBV3-1	TRBJ2-2	CASSQDWGNLPPHTGELFF	TGTGCCAGCAGCCAAGATTGGGGGAATTTACCCCCCCACACCGGGGAGCTGTTTTTT
.	.	TRBV6-2/TRBV6-3	TRBJ1-5	CASSSVRRNQPQHF	TGTGCCAGCAGCTCGGTCAGGAGAAATCAGCCCCAGCATTTT
.	.	TRBV4-3	TRBJ1-4	CASRRGAGGDEKLFF	TGCGCCAGCCGAAGGGGGGCCGGAGGGGATGAAAAACTGTTTTTT
.	.	TRBV6-5	TRBJ2-7	CASSLSQVYEQYF	TGTGCCAGCAGCCTCTCCCAAGTATACGAGCAGTACTTC
once	.	TRBV24-1	TRBJ1-5	CATSAGVSFQPQHF	TGTGCCACCAGTGCGGGGGTTTCGTTTCAGCCCCAGCATTTT
.	.	TRBV24-1	TRBJ2-2	CATSDLFGELFF	TGTGCCACCAGTGATTTGTTCGGGGAGCTGTTTTTT
once	.	TRBV7-9	TRBJ2-2	CASSGGAPGSCYF	TGTGCCAGCAGCGGAGGAGCACCGGGGAGCTGTTATTTT
.	.	TRBV7-9	TRBJ1-1	CASSSDAGGTEAFF	TGTGCCAGCAGCTCGGACGCAGGAGGGACTGAAGCTTTCTTT
.	.	TRBV6-2/TRBV6-3	TRBJ2-1	CASSVASVADPYNEQFF	TGTGCCAGCAGTGTCGCGTCCGTGGCAGACCCATACAATGAGCAGTTCTTC
.	.	TRBV19	TRBJ1-5	CASSMTALLIGSNQPQHF	TGTGCCAGTAGTATGACGGCGCTCCTCATCGGGAGCAATCAGCCCCAGCATTTT
.	TRBD2	TRBV24-1	TRBJ2-1	CATSEGTSLEQFF	TGTGCCACCAGTGAGGGGACTAGCTTGGAGCAGTTCTTC
few	.	TRBV6-5	TRBJ2-6	CASSGSGANVLTF	TGTGCCAGCTCTGGGTCTGGGGCCAACGTCCTGACTTTC
.	TRBD2	TRBV27	TRBJ2-3	CASSLAGGTGADTQYF	TGTGCCAGCAGTTTGGCGGGGGGAACTGGGGCAGATACGCAGTATTTT
.	.	TRBV20-1	TRBJ2-1	CSAGFGSYNEQFF	TGCAGTGCTGGGTTTGGGTCCTACAATGAGCAGTTCTTC
once	.	TRBV12-3/TRBV12-4	TRBJ2-7	CASNAGGPYEQYF	TGTGCCAGCAACGCCGGGGGACCTTACGAGCAGTACTTC
many	TRBD2	TRBV6-2/TRBV6-3	TRBJ2-4	CASSGTSGEGDIQYF	TGTGCCAGCAGTGGGACTAGCGGGGAAGGGGACATTCAGTACTTC
few	TRBD1	TRBV10-3	TRBJ2-5	CAISHPGDRGPQETQYF	TGTGCCATCAGTCATCCCGGGGACAGGGGACCCCAAGAGACCCAGTACTTC
.	TRBD1	TRBV12-3/TRBV12-4	TRBJ2-7	CASSLDRGSYEQYF	TGTGCCAGCAGTTTAGACAGGGGCTCCTACGAGCAGTACTTC
.	.	TRBV13	TRBJ2-1	CASSLVGGARFF	TGTGCCAGCAGCTTAGTAGGGGGGGCAAGGTTCTTC
few	.	TRBV4-3	TRBJ1-2	CASSHSTSGVQSYTF	TGCGCCAGCAGCCATTCTACGAGCGGTGTTCAAAGCTACACCTTC
.	.	TRBV7-9	TRBJ2-7	CASSLVGWSEQYF	TGTGCCAGCAGCTTAGTTGGGTGGAGCGAGCAGTACTTC
.	.	TRBV4-1	TRBJ1-2	CASSLWDAPGYGYTF	TGCGCCAGCAGCCTTTGGGACGCCCCTGGGTATGGCTACACCTTC
.	.	TRBV4-3	TRBJ2-1	CASSQDSPRTYNEQFF	TGCGCCAGCAGCCAAGATTCACCCCGCACATACAATGAGCAGTTCTTC
.	TRBD1	TRBV9	TRBJ2-1	CASSPWTGTYNEQFF	TGTGCCAGCAGCCCCTGGACAGGAACCTACAATGAGCAGTTCTTC
few	TRBD2	TRBV7-8	TRBJ2-1	CASSPGTSGGLWQFF	TGTGCCAGCAGCCCGGGGACTAGCGGGGGCTTATGGCAGTTCTTC
.	TRBD1	TRBV5-5	TRBJ2-7	CASSFEPDRGDEQYF	TGTGCCAGCAGTTTTGAGCCGGACAGGGGAGACGAGCAGTACTTC
.	.	TRBV7-9	TRBJ1-3	CASSLVGIPGNTIYF	TGTGCCAGCAGCTTAGTTGGGATCCCTGGAAACACCATATATTTT
few	.	TRBV7-9	TRBJ2-3	CASSSPNRDGGPNTDTQYF	TGTGCCAGCAGCTCGCCCAACAGAGATGGGGGCCCTAACACAGATACGCAGTATTTT
few	TRBD2	TRBV5-6	TRBJ2-1	CASSSGTSEQFF	TGTGCCAGCAGCTCGGGGACTAGCGAGCAGTTCTTC
few	.	TRBV6-2/TRBV6-3	TRBJ2-6	CASSYETGHSGANVLTF	TGTGCCAGCAGTTACGAGACAGGACACTCTGGGGCCAACGTCCTGACTTTC
once	.	TRBV7-9	TRBJ1-2	CASSLGAGYTF	TGTGCCAGCAGCTTGGGGGCTGGCTACACCTTC
few	.	TRBV7-9	TRBJ2-3	CASSPPRVSTDTQYF	TGTGCCAGCAGCCCACCCCGGGTTAGCACAGATACGCAGTATTTT
few	.	TRBV7-2	TRBJ2-6	CASSLHHSGANVLTF	TGTGCCAGCAGCTTACACCACTCTGGGGCCAACGTCCTGACTTTC
.	.	TRBV27	TRBJ2-3	CASRDGPRTDTQYF	TGTGCCAGCAGAGACGGACCGCGCACAGATACGCAGTATTTT
few	.	TRBV7-9	TRBJ2-5	CASSLDEETQYF	TGTGCCAGCAGCTTAGATGAGGAGACCCAGTACTTC
.	.	TRBV6-2/TRBV6-3	TRBJ2-3	CASSYARGARTDTQYF	TGTGCCAGCAGTTACGCTAGGGGCGCACGCACAGATACGCAGTATTTT
few	.	TRBV15	TRBJ1-5	CATTSEPWPVFYQPQHF	TGTGCCACCACCTCCGAACCATGGCCCGTATTTTATCAGCCCCAGCATTTT
.	.	TRBV9	TRBJ2-1	CASSLIGKEQFF	TGTGCCAGCAGCCTCATCGGGAAGGAGCAGTTCTTC
few	.	TRBV19	TRBJ2-1	CASRRYREVDNEQFF	TGTGCCAGTAGGCGTTACAGGGAGGTAGACAATGAGCAGTTCTTC
.	.	TRBV10-3	TRBJ2-1	CAISESRTLGREQFF	TGTGCCATCAGTGAGTCGAGGACCCTCGGCCGTGAGCAGTTCTTC
.	.	TRBV10-3	TRBJ2-7	CAISESISENSYEQYF	TGTGCCATCAGTGAGTCGATATCGGAGAACTCCTACGAGCAGTACTTC
many	.	TRBV7-6	TRBJ1-6	CASSPSLGSPLHF	TGTGCCAGCAGTCCCTCTTTGGGATCACCCCTCCACTTT
.	.	TRBV9	TRBJ2-1	CASSPIGNEQFF	TGTGCCAGCAGCCCGATCGGCAATGAGCAGTTCTTC